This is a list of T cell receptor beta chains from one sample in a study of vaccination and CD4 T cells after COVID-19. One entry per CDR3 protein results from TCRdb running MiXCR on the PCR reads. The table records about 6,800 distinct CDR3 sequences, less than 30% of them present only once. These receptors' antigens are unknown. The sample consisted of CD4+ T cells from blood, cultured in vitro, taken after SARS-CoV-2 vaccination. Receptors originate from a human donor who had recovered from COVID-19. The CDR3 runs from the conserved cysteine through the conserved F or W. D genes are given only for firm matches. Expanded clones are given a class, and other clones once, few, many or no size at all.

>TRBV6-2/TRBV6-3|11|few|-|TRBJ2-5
TGTGCCAGCAGTAACAACAGGGCTCAGTACTTC
CASSNNRAQYF
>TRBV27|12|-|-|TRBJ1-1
TGTGCCAGCAGTTCTGGTTACACTGAAGCTTTCTTT
CASSSGYTEAFF
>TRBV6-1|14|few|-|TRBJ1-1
TGTGCCAGCAGTGAAGGCGGATTGAACACTGAAGCTTTCTTT
CASSEGGLNTEAFF
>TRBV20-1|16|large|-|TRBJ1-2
TGCAGTGCTAGAGATAGGGAAGGGCGCCCGTCCTATGGCTACACCTTC
CSARDREGRPSYGYTF
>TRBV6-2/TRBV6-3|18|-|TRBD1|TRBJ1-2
TGTGCCTCCAGGTGGAGGGGGGGGGCCGGACAGGAGAGCTATGGCTACACCTTC
CASRWRGGAGQESYGYTF
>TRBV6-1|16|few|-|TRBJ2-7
TGTGCCAGCAGATCGACCGTCGTATGGAGCTCCTACGAGCAGTACTTC
CASRSTVVWSSYEQYF
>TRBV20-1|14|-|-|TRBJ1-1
TGCAGTGCTAGCCGACAGAGTATGAACACTGAAGCTTTCTTT
CSASRQSMNTEAFF
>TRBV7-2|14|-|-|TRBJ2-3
TGTGCCAGCAAGGTTGAGGGCGGGACAGATACGCAGTATTTT
CASKVEGGTDTQYF
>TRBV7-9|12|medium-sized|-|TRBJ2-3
TGTGCCAGCATTACCCTCCCAGATACGCAGTATTTT
CASITLPDTQYF
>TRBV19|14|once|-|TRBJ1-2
TGTGCCAGTAGTGTACAAGGGTTCGATCATGGCTACACCTTC
CASSVQGFDHGYTF
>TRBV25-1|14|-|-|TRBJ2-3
TGTGCCAGCAGTGAACGGGGGAGCACAGATACGCAGTATTTT
CASSERGSTDTQYF
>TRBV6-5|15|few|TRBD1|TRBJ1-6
TGTGCCAGCAGTTTAACCGGGACAGATAATTCACCCCTCCACTTT
CASSLTGTDNSPLHF
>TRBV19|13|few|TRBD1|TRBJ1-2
TGTGCCAGTAGTATGGACAGGGTACGGGGCTACACCTTC
CASSMDRVRGYTF
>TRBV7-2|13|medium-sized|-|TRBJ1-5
TGTGCCAGCAGCTTACGGGGAAATCAGCCCCAGCATTTT
CASSLRGNQPQHF
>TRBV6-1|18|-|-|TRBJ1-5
TGTGCCAGCAGTGAAAGTTGGACCCTAAGGCGTGGCAATCAGCCCCAGCATTTT
CASSESWTLRRGNQPQHF
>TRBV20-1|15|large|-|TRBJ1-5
TGCAGTGCTGGGGGGGGCGCTTATAGCAATCAGCCCCAGCATTTT
CSAGGGAYSNQPQHF
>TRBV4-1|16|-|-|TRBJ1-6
TGCGCCAGCAGCCAAAGCGCACAGGGCTTTAATTCACCCCTCCACTTT
CASSQSAQGFNSPLHF
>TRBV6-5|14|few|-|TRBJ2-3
TGTGCCAGCAGTTACGCTACTAGCACAGATACGCAGTATTTT
CASSYATSTDTQYF
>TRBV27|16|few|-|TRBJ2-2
TGTGCCAGCAGCGGGAGTCGCAGGGCGAACACCGGGGAGCTGTTTTTT
CASSGSRRANTGELFF
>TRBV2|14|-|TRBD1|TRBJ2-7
TGTGCCAGCAAGCGACAGGGGGGAAGGAACGAGCAGTACTTC
CASKRQGGRNEQYF
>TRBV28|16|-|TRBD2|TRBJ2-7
TGTGCCAGCAGTTTATGGGGCGGGAGCCTCGCCTACGAGCAGTACTTC
CASSLWGGSLAYEQYF
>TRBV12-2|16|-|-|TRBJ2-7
TGTGCAAGTCGCTTAGTTCGGTGGGCCTGGTTCCACGAGCAGTACTTC
CASRLVRWAWFHEQYF
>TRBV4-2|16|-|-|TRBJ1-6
TGTGCCAGCAGCCAAGCACAGGTCCGGTCCCATTCACCCCTCCACTTT
CASSQAQVRSHSPLHF
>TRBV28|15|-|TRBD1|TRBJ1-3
TGTGCCACCTCGGACAGGGGGCTGTACGGAAACACCATATATTTT
CATSDRGLYGNTIYF
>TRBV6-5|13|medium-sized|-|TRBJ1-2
TGTGCCAGCAGTTACCAGCAACTTAATGGCTACACCTTC
CASSYQQLNGYTF
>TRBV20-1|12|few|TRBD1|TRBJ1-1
TGCAGTGCAAGAATACAGGGGGCTGAAGCTTTCTTT
CSARIQGAEAFF
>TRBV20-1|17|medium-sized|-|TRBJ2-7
TGCAGTGCTAGAGATTCAGGGTCCGGGAGAAGCTCCTACGAGCAGTACTTC
CSARDSGSGRSSYEQYF
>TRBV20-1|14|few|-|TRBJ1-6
TGCAGTGCTAGAGAGGGGACTCTGAATTCACCCCTCCACTTT
CSAREGTLNSPLHF
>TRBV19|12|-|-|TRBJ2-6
TGTGCCAGTAGTATTATGACCAACGTCCTGACTTTC
CASSIMTNVLTF
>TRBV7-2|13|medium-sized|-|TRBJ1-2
TGTGCCAGCAGCTTTCGGGGGGCGAAGGGCTACACCTTC
CASSFRGAKGYTF
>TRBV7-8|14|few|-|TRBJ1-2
TGTGCCAGCAGCCCACTTGTATTCGTCGGTGGCTACACCTTC
CASSPLVFVGGYTF
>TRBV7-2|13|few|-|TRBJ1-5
TGTGCCAGCAGCTCAACCAGAAGACAGCCCCAGCATTTT
CASSSTRRQPQHF
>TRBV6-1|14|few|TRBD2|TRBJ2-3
TGTGCCACGACATTGACTAGCGGCCCAGATACGCAGTATTTT
CATTLTSGPDTQYF
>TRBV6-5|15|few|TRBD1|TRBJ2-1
TGTGCCAGCAGTTACTCGGGACAGGGCTTCGCTGAGCAGTTCTTC
CASSYSGQGFAEQFF
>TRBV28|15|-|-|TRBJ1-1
TGTGCCAGCAGTTTTTCCCAGGGACCGAACACTGAAGCTTTCTTT
CASSFSQGPNTEAFF
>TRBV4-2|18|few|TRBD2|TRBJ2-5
TGTGCCAGCAGCCAAGTACTAGCGGGAGGACCTTCCCAAGAGACCCAGTACTTC
CASSQVLAGGPSQETQYF
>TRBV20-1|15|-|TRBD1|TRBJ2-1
TGCAGTGCTAGAGGGACAGGGATGGGTCCTAATGAGCAGTTCTTC
CSARGTGMGPNEQFF
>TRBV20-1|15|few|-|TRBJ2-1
TGCAGTGCTCCCCTTCTAGCGCGCTCCTACAATGAGCAGTTCTTC
CSAPLLARSYNEQFF
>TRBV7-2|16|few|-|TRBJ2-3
TGTGCCAGCAGCTTAGCGGGCAGGAGATACACAGATACGCAGTATTTT
CASSLAGRRYTDTQYF
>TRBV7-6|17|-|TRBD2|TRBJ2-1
TGTGCCAGCAGATCCGGGACTAGCGGGATTGGGCACAATGAGCAGTTCTTC
CASRSGTSGIGHNEQFF
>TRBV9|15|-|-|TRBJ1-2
TGTGCCAGCAGCCCGAGGGACGAGGGGCACTATGGCTACACCTTC
CASSPRDEGHYGYTF
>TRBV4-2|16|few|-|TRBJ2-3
TGTGCCAGCAGCCAAGGGGGAGGTCCCCCGAAAGATACGCAGTATTTT
CASSQGGGPPKDTQYF
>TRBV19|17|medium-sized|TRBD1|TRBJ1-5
TGTGCCAGTAGTACCCGAAGAAGGACAGGGGGCAATCAGCCCCAGCATTTT
CASSTRRRTGGNQPQHF
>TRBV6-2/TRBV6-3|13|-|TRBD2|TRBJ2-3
TGTGCCAGCTTTGGTACTAGCGGAGGGACGCAGTATTTT
CASFGTSGGTQYF
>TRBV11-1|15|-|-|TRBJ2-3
TGTGCCAGCAGCTCCGACAGGCTAATCACAGATACGCAGTATTTT
CASSSDRLITDTQYF
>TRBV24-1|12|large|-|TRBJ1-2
TGTGCCACCGCCGACGGTAACTATGGCTACACCTTC
CATADGNYGYTF
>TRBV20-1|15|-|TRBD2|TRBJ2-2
TGCAGTGCTAGACTTAGCGGGAGACACACCGGGGAGCTGTTTTTT
CSARLSGRHTGELFF
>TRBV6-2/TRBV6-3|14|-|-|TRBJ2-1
TGTGCCAGCAGTTACTCCCGAGAAACGGATGAGCAGTTCTTC
CASSYSRETDEQFF
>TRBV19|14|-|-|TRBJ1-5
TGTGCCAGTACCACCGCGAGGGGGAATCAGCCCCAGCATTTT
CASTTARGNQPQHF
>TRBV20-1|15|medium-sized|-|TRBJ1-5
TGCAGTGCTAGAGATATGAGGTCGGATAATCAGCCCCAGCATTTT
CSARDMRSDNQPQHF
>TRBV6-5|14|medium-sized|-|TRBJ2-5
TGTGCCAGCAGTTACGGGGGACTCAAGAGGACCCAGTACTTC
CASSYGGLKRTQYF
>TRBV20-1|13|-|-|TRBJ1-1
TGCAGTGCCCCGTCGTCCGGGAACACTGAAGCTTTCTTT
CSAPSSGNTEAFF
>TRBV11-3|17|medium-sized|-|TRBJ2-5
TGTGCCAGCAGCCCCCGCAGGGGGGGAGACTATCGAGAGACCCAGTACTTC
CASSPRRGGDYRETQYF
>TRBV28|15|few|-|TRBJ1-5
TGTGCCAGCAGTTCGAACGGGATTAGCAATCAGCCCCAGCATTTT
CASSSNGISNQPQHF